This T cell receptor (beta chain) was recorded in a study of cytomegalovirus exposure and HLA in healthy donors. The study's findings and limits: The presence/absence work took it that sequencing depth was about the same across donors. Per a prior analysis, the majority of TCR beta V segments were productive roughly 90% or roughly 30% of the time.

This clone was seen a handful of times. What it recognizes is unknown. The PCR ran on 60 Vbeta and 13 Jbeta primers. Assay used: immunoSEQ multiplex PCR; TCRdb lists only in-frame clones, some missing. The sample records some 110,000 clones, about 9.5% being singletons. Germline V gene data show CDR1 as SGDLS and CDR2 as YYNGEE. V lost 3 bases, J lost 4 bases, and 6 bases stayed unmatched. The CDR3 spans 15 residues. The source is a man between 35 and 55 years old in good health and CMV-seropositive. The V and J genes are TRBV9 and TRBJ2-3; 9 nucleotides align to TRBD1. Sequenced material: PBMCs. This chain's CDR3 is CASSARQGVADTQYF. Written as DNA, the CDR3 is TGTGCCAGCAGCGCAAGACAGGGGGTCGCAGATACGCAGTATTTT.